Reported below is one T cell receptor (beta chain). Its antigen is not identified. A junction boundary mismatches the germline segment, possibly from a read error. This record belongs to a study of cytomegalovirus exposure and HLA in healthy donors. CDR3 length equals 14 residues. CDR1 MNHNS and CDR2 SASEGT come from the germline V gene. The study's findings and limits: Reports indicated that the classifier achieved high specificity and sensitivity in diagnosing cytomegalovirus status. The study designated roughly 150 TCR beta chains cytomegalovirus-associated.

TCRdb's table, derived via immunoSEQ multiplex PCR, lists solely in-frame clones and lacks some. The repertoire consists of about 84,000 clones, with roughly 93% occurring once and the leading ten covering about 2.2%. The V gene is TRBV6-1, the J gene TRBJ2-4; possibly TRBD2 for D (5 bases). Sequenced sample: PBMCs. The clonotype was recovered from a man aged 30 to 39 in good health and CMV-seronegative. The CDR3 reads CASSEAGGKNIQYF. The CDR3 bases are TGTGCCAGCAGCGAAGCAGGAGGCAAAAACATTCAGTACTTC.